The next 32 T cell receptor beta chains were all read from a single sample in a study of OX40 agonist ivuxolimab in advanced cancers. Sequenced by immunoSEQ multiplex PCR; TCRdb stores in-frame clones only, minus some. The data show 25,000 to 35,000 clones, roughly 83% seen once. The sample was CD4+ or CD8+ T cells sorted from blood, taken in a trial of the OX40 agonist ivuxolimab. Receptors originate from an adult with an advanced solid tumor such as melanoma, head and neck, liver or kidney cancer.

CDR3 sequence: CSVEEVKGYTF. CDR3 nucleotide sequence: TGCAGCGTTGAAGAGGTGAAAGGCTACACCTTC. The gene calls are TRBV29-1 and TRBJ1-2; no definite D call. This CDR3 is built from 11 residues. Trimming left V 0 bases short and J 8 bases short, with 7 bases between. Germline V lookup: CDR1 SQVTM, CDR2 ANQGSEA. Together with reference TRBV29-1 and TRBJ1-2, the CDR3 gives the full variable domain: SAVISQKPSRDICQRGTSLTIQCQVDSQVTMMFWYRQQPGQSLTLIATANQGSEATYESGFVIDKFPISRPNLTFSTLTVSNMSPEDSSIYLCSVEEVKGYTFGSGTRLTVV.

CDR3 loop: CATSRDAGGYGYTF. In DNA form, the CDR3 reads TGTGCCACCAGCAGAGATGCGGGGGGGTATGGCTACACCTTC. This chain connects TRBV15 to TRBJ1-2; maybe TRBD1 (5 bases). Germline V gene sequence: CDR1 LNHNV, CDR2 YYDKDF (reference sequence). This CDR3 is built from 14 residues. V lost 0 bases and J lost 5, with 10 bases in between.

This rearrangement joins TRBV9 to TRBJ2-3, with TRBD1 as a possible D gene (5 bases). From germline, CDR1 is SGDLS and CDR2 YYNGEE. The CDR3 consists of 15 residues. The V and J ends lost 0 bases and 5 bases respectively, with 13 bases between them. CDR3 protein: CASSVDGRVQDTQYF. For the CDR3, the DNA is TGTGCCAGCAGCGTAGATGGCAGGGTGCAAGATACGCAGTATTTT.

The V call is TRBV2, the J call TRBJ2-1; no clear D gene. Germline V gene lookup returns CDR1 SNHLY and CDR2 FYNNEI. V lost 4 bases and J lost 4, with 5 bases in between. The CDR3 is 12 residues long. In DNA, the CDR3 is TGTGCCAGCAGTGGGGTGTACAATGAGCAGTTCTTC. Protein sequence: CASSGVYNEQFF.

This clone has just a few counts. This chain uses TRBV7-6 with TRBJ2-1; TRBD1 matches 9 bases. With V trimmed by 5 bases and J by 6 bases, 11 bases remained unmatched. CDR1 and CDR2 from the germline V gene are SGHVS and FNYEAQ. The CDR3 is 16 residues long. CDR3 DNA: TGTGCCAGCAGCCTGTCCTCCGGGACAGGGATCAATGAGCAGTTCTTC. Encoded protein: CASSLSSGTGINEQFF.

The chain joins TRBV28 to TRBJ1-2; 8 nucleotides line up with TRBD1. Germline CDR1 MDHEN, CDR2 SYDVKM. Losses at the gene ends were 1 base for V and 6 bases for J; bases not matched to a gene: 7. This CDR3 contains 15 residues. CDR3 DNA sequence: TGTGCCAGCAGTTTATTGGACAGGGAGACGGATGGCTACACCTTC. It specifies CASSLLDRETDGYTF.

The chain couples TRBV28 to TRBJ2-2; the D call may be TRBD1 or TRBD2 (7 bases each). The ends were cut back, 8 bases at V and 3 bases at J, with 19 bases in the middle. This CDR3 is 16 amino acids long. Germline V gene lookup returns CDR1 MDHEN and CDR2 SYDVKM. CDR3: CASEPAAGGDTGELFF. The CDR3 nucleotides read TGTGCCAGCGAACCCGCCGCAGGGGGGGACACCGGGGAGCTGTTTTTT.

The genes are TRBV5-1 and TRBJ2-2; D is unresolved. With 2 bases removed from V and 6 bases from J, the gap between germline ends came to 5 bases. CDR1 SGHRS and CDR2 YFSETQ come from the germline V gene. This CDR3 contains 12 residues. In DNA form, the CDR3 reads TGCGCCAGCAGCTTCTCTGCCGGGGAGCTGTTTTTT. Amino acids: CASSFSAGELFF. The full variable domain, rest sourced from reference TRBV5-1 and TRBJ2-2, is KAGVTQTPRYLIKTRGQQVTLSCSPISGHRSVSWYQQTPGQGLQFLFEYFSETQRNKGNFPGRFSGRQFSNSRSEMNVSTLELGDSALYLCASSFSAGELFFGEGSRLTVL.

CDR3 in DNA: TGTGCCAGCAGTTTGCCGCGAGCGGGAGACACCTACGAGCAGTACTTC. This gives the protein CASSLPRAGDTYEQYF. The rearrangement uses TRBV28 and TRBJ2-7; 8 nucleotides align to TRBD2. Trimming cost V 3 bases and J 2 bases; bases outside gene matches: 9. The CDR3 has 16 amino acids. Per germline, CDR1 MDHEN and CDR2 SYDVKM.

This CDR3 is CAWQVWDREFGELFF. DNA of the CDR3: TGTGCCTGGCAGGTCTGGGACAGGGAGTTTGGGGAGCTGTTTTTT. The chain is built from TRBV30 and TRBJ2-2, with 9 bases lining up with TRBD1. The germline V gene has CDR1 GTSNPN and CDR2 SVGIG (reference sequence). The CDR3 covers 15 residues. The ends lost 5 bases at V and 8 bases at J; junction bases unmatched: 12.

The chain employs TRBV7-2 and TRBJ2-3; 9 nucleotides agree with TRBD2. The CDR3 consists of 17 residues. J was trimmed by 2 bases and V by 1 base; bases with no gene match: 7. Germline CDR1 and CDR2: SGHTA and FQGNSA. CDR3 DNA sequence: TGTGCCAGCAGCTTAGGTAGTGCGGGGGGGTTCACAGATACGCAGTATTTT. Amino acid sequence: CASSLGSAGGFTDTQYF.

The rearrangement links TRBV6-6 to TRBJ2-5, with unresolved D. The V gene's germline CDR1 is MNHNY and CDR2 SVGAGI (reference sequence). The CDR3 totals 11 residues. V was pared by 4 bases and J by 5 bases, with 5 bases between. CDR3 coding DNA: TGTGCCAGCAGTTTGAGGGAGACCCAGTACTTC. This translates into CASSLRETQYF.

The chain employs TRBV4-1 and TRBJ2-1, with TRBD2 as a possible D gene (5 bases). The V gene's germline CDR1 is MGHRA and CDR2 YSYEKL. The ends were cut back, 3 bases at V and 5 bases at J, with 23 bases in the middle. The CDR3 covers 18 residues. CDR3 in amino acids: CASSHESTLGIVNNEQFF. The DNA of the CDR3 is TGCGCCAGCAGCCACGAGTCGACACTAGGAATTGTGAACAATGAGCAGTTCTTC.

The V and J genes are TRBV7-8 and TRBJ1-1; the D is unclear. Trimming took 1 base from V and 6 from J, leaving 12 bases between them. Per germline, CDR1 SGHVS and CDR2 FQNEAQ. The CDR3 is 14 amino acids. The CDR3 spells CASSLEGWVAEAFF. CDR3 DNA: TGTGCCAGCAGCTTAGAAGGGTGGGTTGCTGAAGCTTTCTTT. Full variable domain (missing parts from reference TRBV7-8 and TRBJ1-1): GAGVSQSPRYKVAKRGQDVALRCDPISGHVSLFWYQQALGQGPEFLTYFQNEAQLDKSGLPSDRFFAERPEGSVSTLKIQRTQQEDSAVYLCASSLEGWVAEAFFGQGTRLTVV.

This chain links TRBV4-2 with TRBJ1-4; D gene uncertain. Germline loops: CDR1 LGHNA, CDR2 YNFKEQ. The CDR3 is 12 amino acids. Trimming removed 0 bases from V and 8 bases from J, with 4 bases in between. CDR3 bases: TGTGCCAGCAGCCAAGACACGGAAAAACTGTTTTTT. Protein sequence: CASSQDTEKLFF.

The chain recombines TRBV19 with TRBJ1-5; TRBD1 is a possible D gene (5 bases). Germline assignment: CDR1 LNHDA and CDR2 SQIVND (reference sequence). The CDR3 is 15 residues long. Trimming cost V 7 bases and J 1 base, with 14 bases left between them. The DNA of the CDR3 is TGTGCCAGTAAAGGGGTAACGGGGAGCAATCAGCCCCAGCATTTT. It yields the protein CASKGVTGSNQPQHF.

The V and J genes are TRBV6-5 and TRBJ2-3; TRBD1 is a possible D gene (6 bases). CDR3 length: 14 residues. Per the germline V gene, CDR1 is MNHEY and CDR2 is SVGAGI. V gave up 6 bases and J gave up 4 bases, with 14 bases separating them. The CDR3 here is CASSPGHEADTQYF. The CDR3 region has the DNA TGTGCCAGCAGCCCGGGACACGAGGCAGATACGCAGTATTTT.

This clone was recorded a few times. The chain uses TRBV10-2 and TRBJ2-7; D remains ambiguous. Germline CDR1 and CDR2: WSHSY and SAAADI. The CDR3 covers 14 residues. V was pared by 2 bases and J by 7 bases, with 15 bases between. CDR3 sequence: CASSEGPLGVEQYF. As DNA, the CDR3 is TGCGCCAGCAGTGAGGGACCACTTGGAGTTGAGCAGTACTTC.

This clone was counted between two and nine times. The chain carries TRBV4-2 and TRBJ2-4, with 8 bases matching TRBD2. Per the germline V gene, CDR1 is LGHNA and CDR2 is YNFKEQ. The J segment lost 0 bases and the V segment lost 4 bases, leaving 5 bases of the junction unmatched. The CDR3 covers 16 residues. CDR3 sequence reads: CASSRAGVVAKNIQYF. CDR3 in DNA: TGTGCCAGCAGCCGAGCGGGGGTCGTAGCCAAAAACATTCAGTACTTC.

The V and J genes are TRBV4-1 and TRBJ2-7; 11 bases align to TRBD2. V was pared by 1 base and J by 0 bases, with 2 bases of the junction left unmatched. Germline V CDR1 and CDR2: MGHRA, YSYEKL. The CDR3 is 16 amino acids. The CDR3: CASSQGLAGSSYEQYF. Here the CDR3 DNA reads TGCGCCAGCAGCCAAGGACTAGCGGGATCCTCCTACGAGCAGTACTTC.

This chain links TRBV28 with TRBJ1-1, with unresolved D. Germline CDR1 reads MDHEN; CDR2 reads SYDVKM. The CDR3 covers 14 residues. The germline V and J ends were trimmed by 7 bases and 4 bases, with 16 bases remaining between them. CDR3 amino acids: CASTLGPGGTEAFF. The CDR3 bases are TGTGCCAGCACCCTTGGACCCGGCGGCACTGAAGCTTTCTTT. Full variable domain (rest looked up from reference TRBV28 and TRBJ1-1): DVKVTQSSRYLVKRTGEKVFLECVQDMDHENMFWYRQDPGLGLRLIYFSYDVKMKEKGDIPEGYSVSREKKERFSLILESASTNQTSMYLCASTLGPGGTEAFFGQGTRLTVV.

The J gene is TRBJ2-2, the V gene TRBV27, with TRBD2 matching 7 bases. This CDR3 contains 16 residues. Unmatched junction bases numbered 6, after V lost 0 bases and J lost 5 bases. The germline V gene has CDR1 MNHEY and CDR2 SMNVEV (reference sequence). DNA for the CDR3: TGTGCCAGCAGTTTATCGGGAGGGGTGGGGACCGGGGAGCTGTTTTTT. Protein sequence: CASSLSGGVGTGELFF.

The chain carries TRBV19 and TRBJ2-3; 12 nucleotides align to TRBD2. Germline CDR1 reads LNHDA; CDR2 reads SQIVND (reference sequence). The V gene end was trimmed by 3 bases and the J gene end by 2 bases; junction bases not matched to a gene: 9. This CDR3 comprises 18 residues. The CDR3 region is CASSMAPGLAGPTDTQYF. DNA of the CDR3: TGTGCCAGTAGTATGGCCCCGGGACTAGCGGGTCCCACAGATACGCAGTATTTT.

The chain has TRBV21-1 and TRBJ2-1; TRBD2 is the table's D call, not checked against the DNA. TRBV21-1 is noted as a pseudogene. The CDR3 contains 15 residues. CDR3 loop: CARMLAGARYNEQFF. The CDR3 DNA sequence: TGTGCCAGGATGTTAGCGGGAGCTAGGTACAATGAGCAGTTCTTC.

This chain uses TRBV5-1 with TRBJ1-4, with TRBD1 matching 9 bases. Germline V gene sequence: CDR1 SGHRS, CDR2 YFSETQ. J was trimmed by 4 bases and V by 3 bases; bases with no gene match: 4. This CDR3 is 15 amino acids long. The CDR3 spells CASSSPGQGNEKLFF. The CDR3 nucleotides are TGCGCCAGCAGCTCTCCGGGACAGGGTAATGAAAAACTGTTTTTT.

The chain combines TRBV7-2 with TRBJ2-1; D could derive from TRBD1 or TRBD2 (5 bases each). V lost 0 bases, J lost 9 bases, and 6 bases lay in between. The CDR3 covers 12 residues. CDR1 is SGHTA and CDR2 is FQGNSA in the germline V gene. CDR3 DNA: TGTGCCAGCAGCTTAGCGGGGGTTGAGCAGTTCTTC. Translating it yields CASSLAGVEQFF.

The genes are TRBV6-1 and TRBJ2-5; no definite D call. The CDR3 runs to 14 residues. V dropped 3 bases and J dropped 1 base, with 9 bases sitting between them. Germline values: CDR1 MNHNS, CDR2 SASEGT. Written as DNA, the CDR3 is TGTGCCAGCAGTGATCCCCTCACCCAAGAGACCCAGTACTTC. Protein sequence: CASSDPLTQETQYF.

The CDR3 DNA follows: TGTGCCAGCAGCACGGGACTAGCGGGCCCTAATGAGCAGTTCTTC. Residues: CASSTGLAGPNEQFF. The V call is TRBV13, the J call TRBJ2-1, with TRBD2 matching over 12 bases. Germline CDR1 PRHDT, CDR2 FYEKMQ (reference sequence). The CDR3 contains 15 residues. The V and J ends lost 5 bases and 7 bases, in that order; junction bases with no gene match: 6. Looking up the rest from reference TRBV13 and TRBJ2-1 gives the full variable domain: AAGVIQSPRHLIKEKRETATLKCYPIPRHDTVYWYQQGPGQDPQFLISFYEKMQSDKGSIPDRFSAQQFSDYHSELNMSSLELGDSALYFCASSTGLAGPNEQFFGPGTRLTVL.

This chain connects TRBV11-2 to TRBJ2-7; 10 bases agree with TRBD1. V shed 6 bases and J 2 bases; nucleotides not matched to a gene: 4. Germline V gene data show CDR1 as SGHAT and CDR2 as FQNNGV. The CDR3 extends over 14 amino acids. CDR3 DNA sequence: TGTGCCAGCAGTCCCGGGACAGGGGCCTACGAGCAGTACTTC. This codes for CASSPGTGAYEQYF.

This chain connects TRBV11-2 to TRBJ2-7; a possible D gene is TRBD1 (5 bases). The germline V gene has CDR1 SGHAT and CDR2 FQNNGV. The V end was cut by 2 bases, the J end by 4 bases, with 9 bases between. The length of the CDR3 is 13 residues. DNA for the CDR3: TGTGCCAGCAGCTTACTAGGGGTTTACGAGCAGTACTTC. As protein: CASSLLGVYEQYF.

The chain has TRBV7-3 and TRBJ2-5, with D unresolved. TRBJ2-7 explains the end of the DNA better; the J call may be wrong. CDR1 is SGHTA, CDR2 FQGTGA, per germline. This CDR3 is 14 amino acids long. CDR3 nucleotide sequence: TGTGCCAGCAGCTCAGACAAAGGTGTCTCCGAGCAGTACTTC. It encodes CASSSDKGVSEQYF.

The chain uses TRBV7-8 and TRBJ2-1; D assignment may be TRBD1 or TRBD2 (6 bases each). The CDR3 has 15 residues. Germline CDR1 and CDR2: SGHVS and FQNEAQ. With 2 bases removed from V and 6 bases from J, the gap between germline ends came to 14 bases. The CDR3 reads CASSLWRGFGNEQFF. CDR3 in DNA: TGTGCCAGCAGCTTATGGAGGGGGTTCGGCAATGAGCAGTTCTTC. The full variable domain, its missing parts supplied by reference TRBV7-8 and TRBJ2-1, is GAGVSQSPRYKVAKRGQDVALRCDPISGHVSLFWYQQALGQGPEFLTYFQNEAQLDKSGLPSDRFFAERPEGSVSTLKIQRTQQEDSAVYLCASSLWRGFGNEQFFGPGTRLTVL.